This TCR beta chain is drawn from a study of blood T cell repertoires in COVID-19. Among Cohort 3 donors, those recovered had two negative PCRs, clearance, or symptom resolution. Using immunoSEQ multiplex PCR, the repertoire was profiled, and TCRdb retains in-frame clones only, with some absent. The sample holds about 170,000 clones, 75% to 90% seen once. This receptor was taken from a woman between 18 and 29 years old who had recovered from COVID-19. The sample comprised PBMCs or T cells enriched from blood (not recorded which).

The CDR3 sequence: CASSEIGGGVGELFF. The CDR3, as DNA: TGTGCCAGCAGTGAAATTGGGGGAGGAGTAGGGGAGCTGTTTTTT. V usage is TRBV6-1 and J usage is TRBJ2-2, with a weak D call TRBD2 (6 bases). The germline CDR1 and CDR2 sequences are MNHNS and SASEGT. V lost 2 bases and J lost 8, with 15 bases in between. The CDR3 consists of 15 residues.